Below are 20 T cell receptor beta chains sequenced from a single sample in a study of shared clonotypes between healthy human individuals. Method: immunoSEQ multiplex PCR; TCRdb's copy keeps in-frame clones and lacks some. Of 2.5 million or so clones detected, approximately 94% appear once; the ten largest clones hold over 0.12%. Sequenced material: naive CD4+ T cells sorted from blood. Subset of the sample: CD45RA+ positively selected. These TCRs come from a man between 18 and 35 years old in good health.

The J gene is TRBJ2-1, the V gene TRBV18, with D perhaps TRBD2 (7 bases). CDR1 is KGHSH, CDR2 LQKENI, per germline. V lost 0 bases and J lost 1, with 22 bases in between. The CDR3 length is 20 residues. CDR3 residues: CASSPPSSALRGASYNEQFF. CDR3 sequence (DNA): TGTGCCAGCTCACCACCGTCGTCGGCACTCCGGGGGGCTTCCTACAATGAGCAGTTCTTC.

The J gene is TRBJ2-2, the V gene TRBV11-2; the D gene is possibly TRBD2 (5 bases). V was cut by 5 bases and J by 5 bases, with 18 bases left in between. This CDR3 has 16 amino acids. Germline lookup yields CDR1 SGHAT and CDR2 FQNNGV. The CDR3 nucleotides are TGTGCCAGCAGCCTTCCGCGGGCTAGTAGTACCGGGGAGCTGTTTTTT. This encodes CASSLPRASSTGELFF. The whole variable domain, remainder taken from reference TRBV11-2 and TRBJ2-2, is EAGVAQSPRYKIIEKRQSVAFWCNPISGHATLYWYQQILGQGPKLLIQFQNNGVVDDSQLPKDRFSAERLKGVDSTLKIQPAKLEDSAVYLCASSLPRASSTGELFFGEGSRLTVL.

The chain combines TRBV4-1 with TRBJ2-1, with TRBD2 matching over 11 bases. V shed 3 bases, J shed 5 bases, and the junction held 6 bases outside the gene matches. This CDR3 comprises 16 residues. Germline CDR1 MGHRA, CDR2 YSYEKL. The CDR3 region is CASSHTSGSKHNEQFF. CDR3 DNA sequence: TGCGCCAGCAGCCATACTAGCGGGAGTAAACACAATGAGCAGTTCTTC.

This clone showed up just once. The gene calls are TRBV4-3 and TRBJ2-5, with 7 bases that match TRBD1. The J call may be faulty, since TRBJ2-7 better matches the DNA end. The CDR3 contains 16 residues. Germline lookup yields CDR1 LGHNA and CDR2 YSLEER. The CDR3 sequence is CASSQEIGTVSYEQYF. DNA of the CDR3: TGCGCCAGCAGCCAAGAAATCGGGACAGTATCCTACGAGCAGTACTTC.

The rearrangement uses TRBV11-2 and TRBJ1-3; 7 nucleotides align to TRBD1. CDR3 length: 16 residues. Germline loops: CDR1 SGHAT, CDR2 FQNNGV. The junction had 8 bases not matched to a gene; V was cut back by 2 bases and J by 4 bases. The CDR3 nucleotides read TGTGCCAGCAGCTTAAAATGGGACAGAACGGGAAACACCATATATTTT. Its protein is CASSLKWDRTGNTIYF.

The chain uses TRBV27 and TRBJ2-5, with 8 nucleotides matching TRBD1. V dropped 7 bases and J dropped 5; count of bases not matched to a gene: 6. Germline values: CDR1 MNHEY, CDR2 SMNVEV (reference sequence). This CDR3 contains 13 residues. The CDR3: CASNERQGETQYF. DNA for the CDR3: TGTGCCAGCAACGAACGACAGGGGGAGACCCAGTACTTC.

In the case of this clone: This CDR3 is also generated by other DNA sequences in the sample. The genes are TRBV25-1 and TRBJ1-4; 8 bases map to TRBD1. Per germline, CDR1 MGHDK and CDR2 SYGVNS. Trimming took 6 bases from V and 3 from J; bases not matched to a gene: 6. This CDR3 has 15 residues. CDR3 loop: CASRPTGAANEKLFF. The DNA for the CDR3 is TGTGCCAGCAGACCGACAGGGGCGGCTAATGAAAAACTGTTTTTT.

The J gene is TRBJ2-1, the V gene TRBV18; D may be TRBD2 (6 bases). V gave up 0 bases and J gave up 12 bases, with 12 bases separating them. Germline values: CDR1 KGHSH, CDR2 LQKENI. This CDR3 spans 13 amino acids. The CDR3 nucleotides are TGTGCCAGCTCACCACCAGAGGACTACCGGCAGTTCTTC. Protein: CASSPPEDYRQFF. Together with reference TRBV18 and TRBJ2-1, the CDR3 gives the full variable domain: NAGVMQNPRHLVRRRGQEARLRCSPMKGHSHVYWYRQLPEEGLKFMVYLQKENIIDESGMPKERFSAEFPKEGPSILRIQQVVRGDSAAYFCASSPPEDYRQFFGPGTRLTVL.

This sequence joins TRBV5-4 and TRBJ1-1, with D uncertain. Germline lookup yields CDR1 SGHNT and CDR2 YYREEE (reference sequence). The CDR3 is made up of 15 amino acids. V was pared by 0 bases and J by 0 bases, with 9 bases between. CDR3 sequence reads: CASSLAWPLNTEAFF. As DNA, the CDR3 is TGTGCCAGCAGCTTGGCCTGGCCTTTGAACACTGAAGCTTTCTTT.

V and J are TRBV7-9 and TRBJ2-7; 10 nucleotides align to TRBD1. There are 14 residues in the CDR3. The trim removed 5 bases at V and 4 bases at J, leaving 5 bases unmatched. CDR1 is SEHNR, CDR2 FQNEAQ, per germline (reference sequence). CDR3 coding DNA: TGTGCCAGCAGCGAAGGACAGGGGGGGTACGAGCAGTACTTC. Translation gives CASSEGQGGYEQYF.

This chain connects TRBV6-1 to TRBJ1-5; the match to TRBD1 covers 10 bases. Germline lookup yields CDR1 MNHNS and CDR2 SASEGT. The CDR3 extends over 15 amino acids. The J segment lost 4 bases and the V segment lost 4 bases, leaving 4 bases of the junction unmatched. CDR3 nucleotide sequence: TGTGCCAGCAGTGCCGGACAGGGGGATAATCAGCCCCAGCATTTT. Its translation is CASSAGQGDNQPQHF.

The CDR3 region is CASSLGQGGSNSPLHF. The CDR3 region has the DNA TGTGCCAGCAGCTTAGGGCAGGGTGGGTCAAATTCACCCCTCCACTTT. V usage is TRBV7-2 and J usage is TRBJ1-6, with D perhaps matching TRBD1 (5 bases). CDR1 is SGHTA and CDR2 is FQGNSA in the germline V gene. The CDR3 covers 16 residues. V was trimmed by 1 base and J by 7 bases, leaving 14 bases between them.

J is TRBJ2-3 and V is TRBV29-1; D remains ambiguous. CDR3 length: 12 residues. Germline lookup yields CDR1 SQVTM and CDR2 ANQGSEA. Trimming pared 3 bases from V and 2 bases from J, leaving 6 bases between. CDR3: CSVDGFTDTQYF. In DNA form, the CDR3 reads TGCAGCGTTGACGGGTTCACAGATACGCAGTATTTT.

V usage is TRBV9 and J usage is TRBJ1-2; the match to TRBD1 covers 8 bases. Germline CDR1 and CDR2: SGDLS and YYNGEE. CDR3 size: 16 residues. V shed 0 bases and J 5 bases; nucleotides not matched to a gene: 9. In nucleotides, the CDR3 is TGTGCCAGCAGCGTAGGCGGACAGGGATTTGGGTATGGCTACACCTTC. Its protein product is CASSVGGQGFGYGYTF.

The rearrangement joins TRBV5-5 to TRBJ1-1; a weak D match, TRBD1 (5 bases). The CDR3 covers 14 residues. Looked up from germline, CDR1 is SGHKS and CDR2 is YYEKEE (reference sequence). The V end lost 2 bases, the J end lost 3 bases, and 11 bases lay between the germline ends. The CDR3 protein is CASSFSGGDTEAFF. CDR3 DNA: TGTGCCAGCAGCTTTAGCGGGGGAGACACTGAAGCTTTCTTT.

This rearrangement joins TRBV28 to TRBJ1-4; 7 nucleotides align to TRBD1. Germline CDR1 and CDR2: MDHEN and SYDVKM. Trimming cost V 6 bases and J 4 bases; bases outside gene matches: 14. The CDR3 is 17 amino acids. CDR3 nucleotides: TGTGCCAGCAGAAGATCCTGGGGACAGCTTCTTAATGAAAAACTGTTTTTT. Protein product: CASRRSWGQLLNEKLFF.

The rearrangement links TRBV7-8 to TRBJ1-3; no clear D. The CDR3 covers 15 residues. Germline V gene sequence: CDR1 SGHVS, CDR2 FQNEAQ. V lost 2 bases, J lost 0 bases, and 8 bases lay in between. This CDR3 is CASSLTDYSGNTIYF. The CDR3 bases are TGTGCCAGCAGCTTAACGGATTACTCTGGAAACACCATATATTTT. Based on the CDR3 plus reference TRBV7-8 and TRBJ1-3, the full variable domain is GAGVSQSPRYKVAKRGQDVALRCDPISGHVSLFWYQQALGQGPEFLTYFQNEAQLDKSGLPSDRFFAERPEGSVSTLKIQRTQQEDSAVYLCASSLTDYSGNTIYFGEGSWLTVV.

The chain recombines TRBV30 with TRBJ2-7, with D possibly being TRBD2 (5 bases). The CDR3 loop spans 11 amino acids. Per the germline V gene, CDR1 is GTSNPN and CDR2 is SVGIG (reference sequence). With 2 bases removed from V and 6 bases from J, the gap between germline ends came to 8 bases. In DNA, the CDR3 is TGTGCCTGGAGTCCCGGGGTCGAGCAGTACTTC. This codes for CAWSPGVEQYF.

CDR3 amino acids: CASSILRIAGGQETQYF. Written as DNA, the CDR3 is TGTGCCAGTAGTATCCTTCGGATAGCGGGGGGACAGGAGACCCAGTACTTC. The genes are TRBV19 and TRBJ2-5, with 10 bases identical to TRBD2. The CDR3 has 17 residues. J was trimmed by 5 bases and V by 3 bases; bases with no gene match: 12. Germline loops: CDR1 LNHDA, CDR2 SQIVND (reference sequence).

The rearrangement joins TRBV5-4 to TRBJ1-5; D uncertain. Trimming shortened V by 1 base and J by 0 bases, and 5 bases separated the two germline ends. Germline loops: CDR1 SGHNT, CDR2 YYREEE (reference sequence). The CDR3 has 14 residues. CDR3 loop: CASSLWGSNQPQHF. The CDR3 nucleotides are TGTGCCAGCAGCTTGTGGGGTAGCAATCAGCCCCAGCATTTT.